These 12 T cell receptor beta chains share one sample of origin, sequenced in a study of blood T cells in healthy people across ages. Through a sample-barcoded 5' primer and a J-beta primer mix, a second PCR was run for roughly 6 to 11 cycles. One entry per CDR3 protein results from TCRdb running MiXCR on the 5' RACE reads. The repertoire holds 1.5 million to 2 million distinct CDR3 sequences, with around half as singletons. Input material: blood. These receptors all come from a woman aged 35 to 49 in good health.

The chain joins TRBV12-3 or TRBV12-4 to TRBJ2-7; TRBD2 might be the D (6 bases). This CDR3 region has 14 residues. V lost 5 bases, J lost 1 base, and 12 bases lay in between. CDR3 DNA: TGTGCCAGCAGTCCCCGCGGGATGTCCTACGAGCAGTACTTC. Translation gives CASSPRGMSYEQYF.

The gene calls are TRBV7-2 and TRBJ1-4, with a tentative D call TRBD1 (6 bases). The germline CDR1 and CDR2 sequences are SGHTA and FQGNSA. V lost 5 bases, J lost 4 bases, and 11 bases lay in between. The length of the CDR3 is 14 residues. The CDR3 is CASSPGQFNEKLFF. CDR3 bases: TGTGCCAGCAGCCCCGGACAGTTTAATGAAAAACTGTTTTTT.

The chain carries TRBV20-1 and TRBJ1-5; D unclear. The CDR3 runs 14 residues. The V end lost 5 bases, the J end lost 2 bases, and 13 bases lay between the germline ends. CDR1 DFQATT and CDR2 SNEGSKA come from the germline V gene (reference sequence). CDR3 residues: CSAPGGPRNQPQHF. The CDR3 DNA sequence: TGCAGTGCTCCGGGAGGTCCTCGCAATCAGCCCCAGCATTTT.

The gene calls are TRBV20-1 and TRBJ2-1, with D perhaps matching TRBD1 (5 bases). CDR1 DFQATT and CDR2 SNEGSKA come from the germline V gene (reference sequence). Trimming cost V 0 bases and J 6 bases, with 12 bases left between them. This CDR3 has 14 amino acids. The CDR3 DNA sequence: TGCAGTGCTAGAGATGTGGGGCTGAGCAATGAGCAGTTCTTC. Its protein is CSARDVGLSNEQFF.

The chain carries TRBV20-1 and TRBJ2-3; either TRBD1 or TRBD2 may supply D (5 bases each). Germline assignment: CDR1 DFQATT and CDR2 SNEGSKA (reference sequence). CDR3 length: 15 amino acids. V gave up 2 bases and J gave up 7 bases, with 19 bases separating them. CDR3 region: CSARHDRLLSYTQYF. CDR3 nucleotide sequence: TGCAGTGCTAGACACGACAGACTACTGTCCTATACGCAGTATTTT.

This clonotype came up a few times. The CDR3 DNA is TGTGCCAGCAGCCAATTTGGACAGGGGGAAGAGCAGTTCTTC. Translated: CASSQFGQGEEQFF. The chain has TRBV14 and TRBJ2-1; TRBD1 agrees at 10 bases. The V gene's germline CDR1 is SGHDN and CDR2 FVKESK. CDR3 length: 14 amino acids. The V segment lost 2 bases and the J segment 10 bases; nucleotides outside the gene matches: 5.

This clonotype was recorded a few times. The gene calls are TRBV4-2 and TRBJ2-1, with 11 bases lining up with TRBD2. V lost 0 bases, J lost 7 bases, and 8 bases stayed unmatched. The CDR3 extends over 17 amino acids. The germline gives CDR1 LGHNA, CDR2 YNFKEQ. The CDR3 protein is CASSQEGLAGGRNEQFF. CDR3 bases: TGTGCCAGCAGCCAAGAGGGGCTAGCGGGGGGCCGTAATGAGCAGTTCTTC.

The chain links TRBV21-1 to TRBJ2-5; the D call in the table, TRBD2, was not verified against the DNA. TRBV21-1 is tagged as a pseudogene. There are 15 residues in the CDR3. CDR3 coding DNA: TGTGCCAGCAGCAATTTGGAGGGCCCCCAAGAGACCCAGTACTTC. Its protein is CASSNLEGPQETQYF.

In this sample, this clonotype turned up a few times. The chain combines TRBV12-3 or TRBV12-4 with TRBJ2-7, with D perhaps TRBD2 (7 bases). V was trimmed by 6 bases and J by 2 bases, leaving 17 bases between them. The CDR3 covers 15 residues. CDR3: CASSFGGGGPYEQYF. The CDR3 DNA reads as TGTGCCAGCAGCTTCGGGGGCGGGGGACCCTACGAGCAGTACTTC.

This chain joins TRBV4-3 and TRBJ2-6; D remains ambiguous. The CDR3 length is 16 residues. V gave up 0 bases and J gave up 0 bases, with 6 bases separating them. Germline CDR1 is LGHNA and CDR2 is YSLEER. The CDR3 here is CASSQEMVSGANVLTF. CDR3 DNA: TGCGCCAGCAGCCAAGAGATGGTCTCTGGGGCCAACGTCCTGACTTTC.

The rearrangement uses TRBV28 and TRBJ2-5; 11 nucleotides agree with TRBD1. The V gene's germline CDR1 is MDHEN and CDR2 SYDVKM. This CDR3 is built from 15 residues. Trimming took 4 bases from V and 11 from J; bases not matched to a gene: 12. The CDR3 loop is CASSSNTGTGGKQYF. The CDR3 DNA is TGTGCCAGCAGTTCTAACACCGGGACAGGGGGGAAGCAGTACTTC.

Only a few counts were recorded for this clonotype. This chain uses TRBV27 with TRBJ2-7, with 7 bases aligning to TRBD1. Germline loops: CDR1 MNHEY, CDR2 SMNVEV (reference sequence). V lost 7 bases to trimming and J lost 3 bases; unmatched junction nucleotides: 3. CDR3 size: 12 residues. This CDR3 reads CASTRGIYEQYF. For the CDR3, the DNA is TGTGCCAGCACCAGGGGGATCTACGAGCAGTACTTC.